The rows below give T cell receptor beta chains drawn from one sample of a study of blood T cell repertoires in COVID-19. The data were produced by immunoSEQ multiplex PCR, yet TCRdb's version contains in-frame clones alone and is incomplete. The repertoire holds over 150,000 clones, roughly 82% seen once, with 12% in the top ten. Source material: PBMCs or T cells enriched from blood (not recorded which). All receptors derive from a middle-aged man who had recovered from COVID-19. CDR3s include the opening cysteine and the closing phenylalanine or tryptophan. A D gene is named only where the DNA matches it firmly.

D: .; J: TRBJ2-6; V: TRBV19; CDR3: CASSPTGSGANVLTF
D: .; J: TRBJ2-7; V: TRBV12-3/TRBV12-4; CDR3: CASSNGIAYEQYF
D: .; J: TRBJ1-1; V: TRBV7-3; CDR3: CASSLGRNTEAFF
D: .; J: TRBJ1-6; V: TRBV6-5; CDR3: CASSRGRQYNSPLHF
D: TRBD1; J: TRBJ2-1; V: TRBV19; CDR3: CASSIQGGEDEQFF
D: TRBD1; J: TRBJ1-5; V: TRBV19; CDR3: CASGTGTEINQPQHF
D: .; J: TRBJ2-2; V: TRBV4-1; CDR3: CASSHRASTGRDGELFF
D: TRBD2; J: TRBJ2-3; V: TRBV7-3; CDR3: CASSSSGTSGPTDTQYF
D: .; J: TRBJ2-1; V: TRBV4-1; CDR3: CASSQVALLASNEQFF
D: TRBD2; J: TRBJ2-5; V: TRBV7-9; CDR3: CASSVVAGRETQYF
D: .; J: TRBJ1-3; V: TRBV2; CDR3: CASSLRGAGTGKNTIYF
D: .; J: TRBJ1-1; V: TRBV6-5; CDR3: CASSYGQSYTEAFF
D: .; J: TRBJ2-1; V: TRBV7-3; CDR3: CASSLGTEGDEQFF
D: TRBD1; J: TRBJ1-5; V: TRBV5-5; CDR3: CASSWDRGGSNQPQHF
D: TRBD1; J: TRBJ1-5; V: TRBV5-6; CDR3: CASSFWTGYSNQPQHF
D: .; J: TRBJ2-1; V: TRBV7-9; CDR3: CASSYGQEQFF
D: TRBD2; J: TRBJ2-7; V: TRBV18; CDR3: CASSPAAGGEEQYF
D: TRBD1; J: TRBJ1-2; V: TRBV4-1; CDR3: CASSQGDTGTGPYGYTF
D: .; J: TRBJ1-6; V: TRBV2; CDR3: CASSGTAINSPLHF
D: .; J: TRBJ2-3; V: TRBV27; CDR3: CASSAGTGGTDTQYF
D: .; J: TRBJ2-7; V: TRBV5-1; CDR3: CASSVAGTPTYEQYF
D: TRBD1; J: TRBJ1-1; V: TRBV6-5; CDR3: CASRHRGPYTEAFF
D: .; J: TRBJ2-3; V: TRBV5-4; CDR3: CASSLAGGADTQYF
D: .; J: TRBJ2-7; V: TRBV7-9; CDR3: CASSLASLEQYF
D: TRBD1; J: TRBJ1-2; V: TRBV6-5; CDR3: CASRGQFIGNYGYTF
D: .; J: TRBJ1-1; V: TRBV5-8; CDR3: CASSHRVVTEAFF
D: .; J: TRBJ2-3; V: TRBV28; CDR3: CASSSRFYRGSNYLATDTQYF
D: .; J: TRBJ2-3; V: TRBV7-3; CDR3: CASSLISGASTDTQYF
D: .; J: TRBJ1-1; V: TRBV28; CDR3: CASTFYGGTMSEAFF
D: TRBD2; J: TRBJ2-2; V: TRBV29-1; CDR3: CSVARTRGGELFF
D: .; J: TRBJ1-1; V: TRBV6-5; CDR3: CVTAGRMNTEAFF
D: TRBD2; J: TRBJ2-1; V: TRBV15; CDR3: CATSRDLASGPYNEQFF
D: .; J: TRBJ1-2; V: TRBV21-1; CDR3: CASNREPYGYTF
D: .; J: TRBJ1-2; V: TRBV6-4; CDR3: CASSVAGGEFAYGYTF
D: TRBD1; J: TRBJ1-1; V: TRBV30; CDR3: CASRTGANTEAFF
D: .; J: TRBJ1-4; V: TRBV7-9; CDR3: CASSGRRATNEKLFF
D: TRBD2; J: TRBJ2-3; V: TRBV3-1/TRBV3-2; CDR3: CASSQDFREGGTDTQYF
D: TRBD1; J: TRBJ1-2; V: TRBV20-1; CDR3: CSASGTGTAYGYTF
D: TRBD2; J: TRBJ2-1; V: TRBV4-3; CDR3: CASSQAVRGGAEQFF
D: .; J: TRBJ2-2; V: TRBV5-6; CDR3: CASSYRGLSNTGELFF
D: TRBD2; J: TRBJ2-2; V: TRBV19; CDR3: CASSLRTSNTGELFF
D: TRBD2; J: TRBJ2-4; V: TRBV5-1; CDR3: CASSLGTSGWGAAKNIQYF
D: .; J: TRBJ1-2; V: TRBV6-5; CDR3: CASSYSILGGYGYTF
D: TRBD2; J: TRBJ2-7; V: TRBV28; CDR3: CASSTSGSYEQYF
D: .; J: TRBJ2-5; V: TRBV14; CDR3: CASSQDAGIQETQYF
D: TRBD1; J: TRBJ1-1; V: TRBV24-1; CDR3: CATSDLDRGEFFF
D: .; J: TRBJ1-1; V: TRBV3-1/TRBV3-2; CDR3: CASSQYTGSEAFF
D: .; J: TRBJ1-5; V: TRBV7-2; CDR3: CASSLRGNQPQHF
D: .; J: TRBJ2-1; V: TRBV9; CDR3: CASSVVGARYDNEQFF
D: TRBD2; J: TRBJ2-5; V: TRBV4-1; CDR3: CASSQELAGGTQYF